The 26 T cell receptor beta chains below come from one sample, sequenced in a study of CD8 T cells in ankylosing spondylitis. Overall study findings and caveats: Ankylosing spondylitis blood appeared to be characterized by a TCR beta motif of under 10 highly homologous variants.

These receptors have no identified antigens. TCRdb passed the 5' RACE reads through MiXCR, listing each CDR3 protein once. Counted here are 75,000 to 95,000 distinct CDR3 sequences, approximately 9.6% occurring once; the ten biggest clones make up approximately 30%. Material: blood, either unsorted or a sorted T cell fraction (not recorded which). The receptors derive from a male donor with ankylosing spondylitis.

This clonotype has more than one count but fewer than ten. One end of the junction fails to match germline, which may point to a read error. The V and J genes are TRBV7-8 and TRBJ2-2; tentative D call: TRBD1 (6 bases). CDR1 is SGHVS and CDR2 is FQNEAQ in the germline V gene. This CDR3 is built from 15 residues. CDR3: CASSLAGGRHRELFF. DNA for the CDR3: TGTGCCAGCAGCCTAGCTGGGGGCCGACACCGGGAGCTGTTTTTT. Combining the CDR3 with reference TRBV7-8 and TRBJ2-2 gives the whole variable domain GAGVSQSPRYKVAKRGQDVALRCDPISGHVSLFWYQQALGQGPEFLTYFQNEAQLDKSGLPSDRFFAERPEGSVSTLKIQRTQQEDSAVYLCASSLAGGRHRELFFGEGSRLTVL.

This chain connects TRBV25-1 to TRBJ2-1; 9 bases fit TRBD2. CDR1 and CDR2 (germline): MGHDK, SYGVNS. After removal of 10 bases from V and 5 bases from J, the junction contained 9 bases not matched to a gene. CDR3 length equals 14 residues. DNA of the CDR3: TGTGCCACCACAGCTAGCGGGAATGACAATGAGCAGTTCTTC. Its translation is CATTASGNDNEQFF.

This clonotype has a count of ten or more. V is TRBV7-6 and J is TRBJ2-1; D uncertain. Germline V lookup: CDR1 SGHVS, CDR2 FNYEAQ. The CDR3 has 17 residues. Trimming cost V 1 base and J 0 bases, with 13 bases left between them. The CDR3 DNA follows: TGTGCCAGCAGCTTAGATGCACGGGCCAGCTCCTACAATGAGCAGTTCTTC. This translates into CASSLDARASSYNEQFF. The full variable domain, rest sourced from reference TRBV7-6 and TRBJ2-1, is GAGVSQSPRYKVTKRGQDVALRCDPISGHVSLYWYRQALGQGPEFLTYFNYEAQQDKSGLPNDRFSAERPEGSISTLTIQRTEQRDSAMYRCASSLDARASSYNEQFFGPGTRLTVL.

This clonotype showed up just a few times. J is TRBJ2-5 and V is TRBV20-1; 7 nucleotides agree with TRBD1. There are 14 residues in the CDR3. The ends lost 1 base at V and 7 bases at J; junction bases unmatched: 9. The germline V gene has CDR1 DFQATT and CDR2 SNEGSKA (reference sequence). The CDR3 nucleotides read TGCAGTGCTAGAGTACAGGGGCACCTCGGGACCCAGTACTTC. Encoded protein: CSARVQGHLGTQYF.

The chain has TRBV7-9 and TRBJ2-7, with D possibly being TRBD1 (6 bases). The CDR3 extends over 14 amino acids. Trimming took off 7 bases at V and 2 bases at J, with 15 bases between the two ends. CDR1 is SEHNR, CDR2 FQNEAQ, per germline (reference sequence). The CDR3 reads CASNPGDNPYEQYV. The CDR3 nucleotides read TGTGCCAGCAACCCAGGGGACAACCCCTACGAGCAGTACGTC.

The table lists this clonotype with a few counts. The V gene is TRBV12-3 or TRBV12-4, the J gene TRBJ2-7; 8 nucleotides agree with TRBD2. This CDR3 region has 13 residues. V dropped 5 bases and J dropped 5; count of bases not matched to a gene: 5. Written as DNA, the CDR3 is TGTGCCAGCAGTCCCGGGGGGGGGGACGAGCAGTACGTC. Its translation is CASSPGGGDEQYV.

The chain joins TRBV5-1 to TRBJ2-2, with TRBD2 matching over 10 bases. Trimming at V came to 2 bases and at J to 5 bases, leaving 6 bases not matched to a gene. This CDR3 is built from 16 residues. Per the germline V gene, CDR1 is SGHRS and CDR2 is YFSETQ. The CDR3 bases are TGCGCCAGCAGCTTTCCTAGCGGGAGAAATACCGGGGAGCTGTTTTTT. As protein: CASSFPSGRNTGELFF.

This clonotype was picked up many times. This chain connects TRBV30 to TRBJ2-7; D may be TRBD1 (5 bases). This CDR3 is 14 amino acids long. Germline CDR1 and CDR2: GTSNPN and SVGIG (reference sequence). Trimming cost V 2 bases and J 0 bases, with 11 bases left between them. CDR3 region: CAWSTGGPSYEQYF. The CDR3 coding sequence is TGTGCCTGGAGTACAGGTGGGCCCTCCTACGAGCAGTACTTC.

This rearrangement joins TRBV11-1 to TRBJ2-1; 9 positions match TRBD2. The CDR3 has 16 residues. Germline V gene data show CDR1 as SGHAT and CDR2 as FQDESV (reference sequence). V gave up 5 bases and J gave up 3 bases; unmatched junction bases: 8. CDR3 sequence reads: CASSGLAGNFYNEQFF. The CDR3, as DNA: TGTGCCAGCAGCGGCCTAGCGGGAAATTTCTACAATGAGCAGTTCTTC. The entire variable domain, with the rest obtained from reference TRBV11-1 and TRBJ2-1, is as follows: EAEVAQSPRYKITEKSQAVAFWCDPISGHATLYWYRQILGQGPELLVQFQDESVVDDSQLPKDRFSAERLKGVDSTLKIQPAELGDSAMYLCASSGLAGNFYNEQFFGPGTRLTVL.

The chain employs TRBV20-1 and TRBJ2-1; 12 bases line up with TRBD2. After removal of 4 bases from V and 3 bases from J, the junction contained 4 bases not matched to a gene. Germline CDR1 reads DFQATT; CDR2 reads SNEGSKA (reference sequence). This CDR3 spans 15 amino acids. DNA for the CDR3: TGCAGTGCTAAAACGGGACTAGCGGGCTACAATGAGCAGTTCTTC. Its translation is CSAKTGLAGYNEQFF.

This clonotype was seen many times. The V call is TRBV7-9, the J call TRBJ2-1, with D hard to call. This CDR3 has 14 amino acids. Germline CDR1 reads SEHNR; CDR2 reads FQNEAQ (reference sequence). V lost 2 bases and J 6 bases, leaving 11 bases between the germline ends. This CDR3 reads CASSLTAASNEQFF. The DNA of the CDR3 is TGTGCCAGCAGCTTAACGGCGGCTTCCAATGAGCAGTTCTTC.

At least ten counts were recorded for this clonotype. The rearrangement links TRBV11-1 to TRBJ1-2, with 8 positions matching TRBD1. V lost 5 bases and J lost 0; bases outside the gene matches: 14. CDR1 is SGHAT and CDR2 is FQDESV in the germline V gene (reference sequence). The CDR3 has 18 amino acids. CDR3 sequence: CASSLSDRGFPSNYGYTF. The DNA for the CDR3 is TGTGCCAGCAGCCTCTCAGACAGGGGCTTTCCCTCTAACTATGGCTACACCTTC.

The chain joins TRBV12-3 or TRBV12-4 to TRBJ2-1, with D perhaps matching TRBD1 (7 bases). Trimming left V 5 bases short and J 4 bases short, with 18 bases between. This CDR3 has 16 residues. Here the CDR3 reads CASSANRGLLYNEQFF. In DNA, the CDR3 is TGTGCCAGCAGTGCAAACAGGGGACTCCTTTACAATGAGCAGTTCTTC.

This clonotype was detected a few times. The chain employs TRBV3-1 and TRBJ1-1, with D unclear. V dropped 0 bases and J dropped 1 base, with 6 bases sitting between them. The CDR3 has 14 amino acids. Germline CDR1 and CDR2: LGHDT and YNNKEL (reference sequence). The CDR3 DNA sequence: TGTGCCAGCAGCCAAGATTCCGAGAACACTGAAGCTTTCTTT. This gives the protein CASSQDSENTEAFF.

There are many counts of this clonotype. The gene calls are TRBV27 and TRBJ1-2; 7 bases fit TRBD1. The CDR3 totals 15 residues. V lost 0 bases and J lost 4; bases outside the gene matches: 5. Germline loops: CDR1 MNHEY, CDR2 SMNVEV (reference sequence). CDR3 residues: CASSLSVGTAYGYTF. CDR3 sequence (DNA): TGTGCCAGCAGTTTATCCGTAGGGACAGCCTATGGCTACACCTTC.

The V and J genes are TRBV6-5 and TRBJ1-5; D gene uncertain. This CDR3 contains 13 residues. The ends were cut back, 4 bases at V and 5 bases at J, with 9 bases in the middle. Per the germline V gene, CDR1 is MNHEY and CDR2 is SVGAGI. CDR3 loop: CASSSQGDQPQHF. The CDR3 nucleotides are TGTGCCAGCAGTTCTCAAGGAGATCAGCCCCAGCATTTT.

The chain is built from TRBV7-9 and TRBJ1-2; D unclear. V lost 0 bases to trimming and J lost 6 bases, with 17 bases between them. The CDR3 has 16 amino acids. The germline V gene has CDR1 SEHNR and CDR2 FQNEAQ (reference sequence). This CDR3 reads CASSLALQETLDGYTF. The CDR3 DNA reads as TGTGCCAGCAGCTTAGCGCTGCAGGAAACTTTGGATGGCTACACCTTC.

Note on this clonotype: Compared with germline, one end of the junction differs, possibly owing to a read error. The genes are TRBV3-1 and TRBJ1-4; D unresolved. The germline V gene has CDR1 LGHDT and CDR2 YNNKEL (reference sequence). This CDR3 is 16 amino acids long. CDR3: CASSQDQAAGNEKPFF. Here the CDR3 DNA reads TGTGCCAGCAGCCAAGATCAAGCCGCGGGGAACGAAAAACCGTTTTTT.

Ten or more counts support this clonotype. The rearrangement links TRBV29-1 to TRBJ2-2; unclear D gene. Germline CDR1 SQVTM, CDR2 ANQGSEA. Trimming took 2 bases from V and 5 from J, leaving 6 bases between them. The CDR3 totals 12 residues. CDR3 amino acids: CSVEWVTGELFF. The CDR3 DNA is TGCAGCGTTGAATGGGTTACCGGGGAGCTGTTTTTT.

This clonotype was seen a few times. The chain employs TRBV20-1 and TRBJ2-2; 9 nucleotides line up with TRBD1. The CDR3 covers 16 residues. V lost 1 base and J lost 3; bases outside the gene matches: 6. Germline-derived CDR1 and CDR2 are DFQATT and SNEGSKA (reference sequence). CDR3 residues: CSARASDRGDTGELFF. Written as DNA, the CDR3 is TGCAGTGCTAGAGCCTCGGACAGGGGTGACACCGGGGAGCTGTTTTTT.

The V gene is TRBV6-1, the J gene TRBJ1-1, with TRBD1 matching over 8 bases. V dropped 6 bases and J dropped 0; count of bases not matched to a gene: 6. The CDR3 is made up of 15 amino acids. Germline-derived CDR1 and CDR2 are MNHNS and SASEGT. CDR3 loop: CASSLQGVMNTEAFF. CDR3 in DNA: TGTGCCAGCAGCCTACAGGGGGTGATGAACACTGAAGCTTTCTTT.

The chain carries TRBV6-1 and TRBJ2-7; TRBD1 is a possible D gene (6 bases). The CDR3 runs 15 residues. Trimming took off 0 bases at V and 0 bases at J, with 9 bases between the two ends. Germline CDR1 reads MNHNS; CDR2 reads SASEGT. CDR3 DNA sequence: TGTGCCAGCAGTGAAGCATCGGACAGCTCCTACGAGCAGTACTTC. This codes for CASSEASDSSYEQYF.

This chain joins TRBV27 and TRBJ2-2; 9 nucleotides align to TRBD2. Per germline, CDR1 MNHEY and CDR2 SMNVEV (reference sequence). There are 16 residues in the CDR3. With 3 bases clipped from V and 4 bases from J, the junction kept 6 bases outside the gene matches. The CDR3 sequence: CASSLVAGDATGELFF. The CDR3 coding sequence is TGTGCCAGCAGTTTGGTAGCGGGAGACGCCACCGGGGAGCTGTTTTTT.

This clonotype has a handful of counts. V gene TRBV6-1 combines with J gene TRBJ1-2, with TRBD1 matching 12 bases. The ends lost 6 bases at V and 3 bases at J; junction bases unmatched: 14. CDR1 MNHNS and CDR2 SASEGT come from the germline V gene. This CDR3 is built from 18 residues. The CDR3 DNA follows: TGTGCCAGCAGCACTTCCCGGGACAGGGGGCCGGAGGACTATGGCTACACCTTC. It translates to CASSTSRDRGPEDYGYTF.

The V gene is TRBV29-1, the J gene TRBJ1-2, with D unclear. Germline CDR1 reads SQVTM; CDR2 reads ANQGSEA. Trimming took off 6 bases at V and 4 bases at J, with 12 bases between the two ends. CDR3 length: 12 amino acids. The CDR3 reads CSVPRALYGYTF. CDR3 in DNA: TGCAGCGTGCCCCGGGCTCTCTATGGCTACACCTTC.

This sequence joins TRBV29-1 and TRBJ2-1, with D perhaps assigned TRBD1 or TRBD2 (5 bases each). CDR1 is SQVTM, CDR2 ANQGSEA, per germline. This CDR3 has 10 residues. Deletions cut 7 bases from V and 8 bases from J, with 9 bases between. CDR3 coding DNA: TGCAGCGCCGAGGGGCATGAGCAGTTCTTC. Translated: CSAEGHEQFF.